The 2 T cell receptor beta chains presented below share a single source sample, sequenced in a study of blood T cells in healthy people across ages (dated by TCRdb to between 2014 and 2016). Library creation used 5' RACE. Sequencing was carried out with an Illumina HiSeq 2500. A second PCR of roughly 6 to 11 cycles was run with a J-beta primer mix and a sample-barcoded 5' primer. TCRdb passed the public sequencing reads through fastp at Q25 and MiXCR, retaining productive beta sequences. Every distinct CDR3 protein forms one entry, paired with its most common genes and DNA. This sample lists roughly 1.5 million distinct CDR3 sequences; about 45% were detected once. 4% of the sample goes to the ten largest clones. The specimen was blood. The source of these receptors is a woman between 18 and 29 years old in good health.

Turning to this clonotype: This likely stems from a read error, as it lies one base from a far larger clone. This chain connects TRBV7-9 to TRBJ2-7, with D uncertain. The CDR3 is made up of 12 amino acids. CDR1 and CDR2 from the germline V gene are SEHNR and FQNEAQ (reference sequence). The CDR3, as DNA: TGTGCCAGCATCTTAACCTCCTACGAGCAGTACTTC. Translated, it gives CASILTSYEQYF.

This clonotype came up a few times. The chain recombines TRBV7-9 with TRBJ2-5, with D tentatively TRBD2 (6 bases). The CDR3 totals 16 residues. Germline loops: CDR1 SEHNR, CDR2 FQNEAQ (reference sequence). V was trimmed by 5 bases and J by 0 bases, leaving 16 bases between them. The CDR3 DNA reads as TGTGCCAGCAGCGTACTAGGGACTTCGTACCAAGAGACCCAGTACTTC. Encoded protein: CASSVLGTSYQETQYF.